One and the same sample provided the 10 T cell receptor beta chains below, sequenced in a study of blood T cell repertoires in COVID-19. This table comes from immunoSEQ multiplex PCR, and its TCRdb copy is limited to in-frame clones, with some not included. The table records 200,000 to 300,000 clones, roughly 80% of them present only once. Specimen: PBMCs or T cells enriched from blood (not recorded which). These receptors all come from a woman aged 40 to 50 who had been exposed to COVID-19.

This CDR3 reads CASSLTGGPGGNYGYTF. The CDR3, as DNA: TGTGCCAGCAGCTTGACAGGGGGCCCAGGCGGGAACTATGGCTACACCTTC. This chain links TRBV7-2 with TRBJ1-2; 10 bases agree with TRBD1. The germline V gene encodes CDR1 SGHTA and CDR2 FQGNSA. This CDR3 has 17 residues. Unmatched junction bases numbered 9, after V lost 3 bases and J lost 2 bases.

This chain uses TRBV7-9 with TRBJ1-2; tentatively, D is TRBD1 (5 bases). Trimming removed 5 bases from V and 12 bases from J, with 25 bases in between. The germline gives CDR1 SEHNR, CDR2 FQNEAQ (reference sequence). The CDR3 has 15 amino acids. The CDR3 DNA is TGTGCCAGCAGCCCCAAGACCCCCGGTTGGCAGGACAACACCTTC. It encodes CASSPKTPGWQDNTF.

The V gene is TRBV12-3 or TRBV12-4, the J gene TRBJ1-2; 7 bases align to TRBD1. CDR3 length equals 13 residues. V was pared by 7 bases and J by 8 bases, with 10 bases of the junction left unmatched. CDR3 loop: CASKLNRGNGYTF. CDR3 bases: TGTGCCAGCAAACTGAACAGGGGTAACGGCTACACCTTC.

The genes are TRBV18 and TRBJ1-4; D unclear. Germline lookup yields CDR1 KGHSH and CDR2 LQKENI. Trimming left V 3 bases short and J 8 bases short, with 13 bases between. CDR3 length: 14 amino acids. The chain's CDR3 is CASSPGIQEEKLFF. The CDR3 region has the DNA TGTGCCAGCTCACCCGGGATCCAAGAGGAAAAACTGTTTTTT.

CDR3 sequence: CASSGAITMRGYTF. The CDR3 bases are TGTGCCAGTAGTGGGGCGATCACTATGAGGGGCTACACCTTC. The gene calls are TRBV19 and TRBJ1-2; D is perhaps TRBD1 (5 bases). The CDR3 totals 14 residues. The germline CDR1 and CDR2 sequences are LNHDA and SQIVND (reference sequence). V gave up 5 bases and J gave up 8 bases, with 18 bases separating them.

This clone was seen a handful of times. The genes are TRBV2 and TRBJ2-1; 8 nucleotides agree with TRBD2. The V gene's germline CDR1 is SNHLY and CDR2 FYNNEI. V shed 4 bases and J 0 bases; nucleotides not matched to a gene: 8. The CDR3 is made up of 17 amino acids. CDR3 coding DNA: TGTGCCAGCAGTGGCTCTAGCGGGTCCAGCTCCTACAATGAGCAGTTCTTC. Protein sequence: CASSGSSGSSSYNEQFF.

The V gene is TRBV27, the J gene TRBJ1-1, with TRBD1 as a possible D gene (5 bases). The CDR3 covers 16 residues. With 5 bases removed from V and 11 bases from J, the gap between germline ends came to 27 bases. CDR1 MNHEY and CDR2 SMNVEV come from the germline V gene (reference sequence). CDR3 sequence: CASSPLSATGLGRAFF. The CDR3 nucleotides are TGTGCCAGCAGTCCCCTCTCCGCTACAGGTCTGGGTAGGGCTTTCTTT.

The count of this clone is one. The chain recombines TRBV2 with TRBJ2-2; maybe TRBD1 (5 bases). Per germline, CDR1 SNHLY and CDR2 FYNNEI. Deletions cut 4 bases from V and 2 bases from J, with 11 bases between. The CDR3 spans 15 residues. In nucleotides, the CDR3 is TGTGCCAGCAGTGTGGCAGGGCTTAACACCGGGGAGCTGTTTTTT. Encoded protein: CASSVAGLNTGELFF.

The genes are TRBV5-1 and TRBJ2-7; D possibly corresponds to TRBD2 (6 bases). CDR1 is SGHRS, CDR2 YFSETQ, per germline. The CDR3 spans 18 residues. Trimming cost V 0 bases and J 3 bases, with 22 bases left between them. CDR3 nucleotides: TGCGCCAGCAGCTTGGGCGAATCTGGAGGGAATCTCTACTACGAGCAGTACTTC. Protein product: CASSLGESGGNLYYEQYF.

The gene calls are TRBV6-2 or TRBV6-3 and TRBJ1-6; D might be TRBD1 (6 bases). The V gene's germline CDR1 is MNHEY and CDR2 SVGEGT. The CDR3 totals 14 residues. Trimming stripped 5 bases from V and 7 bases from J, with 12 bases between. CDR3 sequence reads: CASSRTDLNSPLHF. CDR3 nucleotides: TGTGCCAGCAGTCGGACAGACCTGAATTCACCCCTCCACTTT.